The next 25 T cell receptor beta chains were all read from a single sample in a study of CXCR3-negative and CXCR3-positive naive CD8 T cells. All TRB cDNA libraries came from 5' RACE performed with UMI labels. TCRdb reprocessed the 5' RACE reads, with one entry per CDR3 protein and no DNA. This sample contains about 150,000 distinct CDR3 sequences. No antigen is known for these receptors. Overall study results and limits: TRB CDR3s of CXCR3-positive naive cells were more hydrophobic than those of CXCR3-negative naive cells.

Sequenced: naive CXCR3+ CD8+ T cells from blood. Subset: CD45RO-CCR7+CD27+CD95- naive CD8+ T cells expressing CXCR3 (TNR3+). These receptors originate from a human donor in good health. Some clones in this sample may be carry-over from other donors' samples.

V gene TRBV24-1 combines with J gene TRBJ2-2. CDR1 KGHDR and CDR2 SFDVKD come from the germline V gene. This CDR3 has 12 residues. The CDR3 loop is CATSAGTGELFF.

The V call is TRBV27, the J call TRBJ2-3; TCRdb designates TRBD2, a call that cannot be tested without DNA. The CDR3 contains 15 residues. Per germline, CDR1 MNHEY and CDR2 SMNVEV (reference sequence). The CDR3 sequence: CASSSTSGRTDTQYF.

V usage is TRBV6-1 and J usage is TRBJ2-7; there is no DNA to check the TCRdb D call of TRBD2. The germline CDR1 and CDR2 sequences are MNHNS and SASEGT. The CDR3 spans 13 residues. The CDR3 loop is CASCSGLSYEQYF.

The rearrangement joins TRBV5-1 to TRBJ2-1; TCRdb names TRBD1, which stays unverified in the absence of DNA. This CDR3 is built from 17 residues. The germline gives CDR1 SGHRS, CDR2 YFSETQ. This chain's CDR3 is CASSLQGPVSSYNEQFF.

The chain carries TRBV29-1 and TRBJ2-1; as DNA is missing, the TRBD2 call by TCRdb cannot be tested. The CDR3 loop spans 16 amino acids. Germline values: CDR1 SQVTM, CDR2 ANQGSEA. The CDR3 sequence: CSVLERGGSSYNEQFF.

V and J are TRBV5-1 and TRBJ2-7. Germline V CDR1 and CDR2: SGHRS, YFSETQ. This CDR3 region has 14 residues. The CDR3 here is CASSLTAYSYEQYF.

This sequence joins TRBV10-2 and TRBJ2-7; TCRdb's assignment of TRBD2 cannot be checked, as there is no DNA. Germline-derived CDR1 and CDR2 are WSHSY and SAAADI. The CDR3 sequence is 15 residues long. The CDR3 spells CASSGGNGRPYEQYF.

This chain uses TRBV12-3 or TRBV12-4 with TRBJ2-1; TCRdb gives TRBD2 as the D gene, but with no DNA this cannot be confirmed. The CDR3 is made up of 16 amino acids. The CDR3 sequence: CASSFRGTSGYNEQFF.

Here the CDR3 reads CASSLGRGGTGHTEAFF. The genes are TRBV7-6 and TRBJ1-1; the TCRdb call, TRBD1, lacks DNA for checking. CDR3 length: 17 amino acids. CDR1 and CDR2 from the germline V gene are SGHVS and FNYEAQ.

The genes are TRBV7-9 and TRBJ1-1. The CDR3 loop spans 14 amino acids. Germline V lookup: CDR1 SEHNR, CDR2 FQNEAQ (reference sequence). This CDR3 reads CASSLEQGTIEAFF. The whole variable domain, filled in from reference TRBV7-9 and TRBJ1-1, reads DTGVSQNPRHKITKRGQNVTFRCDPISEHNRLYWYRQTLGQGPEFLTYFQNEAQLEKSRLLSDRFSAERPKGSFSTLEIQRTEQGDSAMYLCASSLEQGTIEAFFGQGTRLTVV.

The chain uses TRBV5-1 and TRBJ2-7; absent DNA, TCRdb's TRBD1 call cannot be checked. In germline, CDR1 is SGHRS, CDR2 YFSETQ. The CDR3 extends over 12 amino acids. This CDR3 reads CASSLSGDSPYF.

The rearrangement joins TRBV7-6 to TRBJ1-2; the D call of TRBD1 rests on TCRdb alone, since no DNA is present to check it. The CDR3 consists of 12 residues. Germline CDR1 reads SGHVS; CDR2 reads FNYEAQ. CDR3 region: CASSVYRDGYTF.

The rearrangement links TRBV29-1 to TRBJ2-1. This CDR3 has 11 amino acids. CDR1 and CDR2 from the germline V gene are SQVTM and ANQGSEA. Here the CDR3 reads CSVESADEQFF.

The chain links TRBV28 to TRBJ2-7. Germline-derived CDR1 and CDR2 are MDHEN and SYDVKM. The CDR3 totals 13 residues. CDR3 region: CASRLTSSYEQYF.

The V gene is TRBV20-1, the J gene TRBJ2-1; lacking DNA, the TRBD1 call made by TCRdb goes unchecked. Germline CDR1 and CDR2: DFQATT and SNEGSKA (reference sequence). CDR3 length: 14 residues. The CDR3 protein is CSARDRDGDNEQFF.

The rearrangement uses TRBV20-1 and TRBJ2-2; the TCRdb call, TRBD2, lacks DNA for checking. CDR1 and CDR2 (germline): DFQATT, SNEGSKA (reference sequence). The CDR3 has 16 residues. This CDR3 is CSASTSGRAGTGELFF.

CDR3 in amino acids: CASSSGPGQGISEQFF. The chain has TRBV7-9 and TRBJ2-1; TCRdb designates TRBD1, a call that cannot be tested without DNA. Germline loops: CDR1 SEHNR, CDR2 FQNEAQ (reference sequence). The CDR3 sequence is 16 residues long.

This CDR3 reads CASRPGLQETQYF. The chain is built from TRBV7-9 and TRBJ2-5; TCRdb's D gene call, TRBD1, goes unchecked for lack of DNA. The germline V gene has CDR1 SEHNR and CDR2 FQNEAQ (reference sequence). CDR3 length: 13 amino acids.

This chain uses TRBV5-5 with TRBJ2-1. Germline loops: CDR1 SGHKS, CDR2 YYEKEE (reference sequence). The CDR3 covers 11 residues. The CDR3 sequence is CASSWTSKQFF.

The rearrangement uses TRBV28 and TRBJ2-1; TCRdb's assignment of TRBD1 cannot be checked, as there is no DNA. This CDR3 has 14 residues. Germline lookup yields CDR1 MDHEN and CDR2 SYDVKM. The CDR3 sequence is CASSFPPSVNEQFF.

This chain links TRBV13 with TRBJ2-7; TCRdb's D gene call, TRBD2, goes unchecked for lack of DNA. This CDR3 comprises 16 residues. The V gene's germline CDR1 is PRHDT and CDR2 FYEKMQ (reference sequence). CDR3 protein: CASSSGTSGGEYEQYF.

V usage is TRBV28 and J usage is TRBJ2-5; the TRBD1 assignment by TCRdb is unverifiable without DNA. Germline-derived CDR1 and CDR2 are MDHEN and SYDVKM. This CDR3 is 15 amino acids long. CDR3 sequence reads: CASSLYRGDQETQYF. Full variable domain (missing parts from reference TRBV28 and TRBJ2-5): DVKVTQSSRYLVKRTGEKVFLECVQDMDHENMFWYRQDPGLGLRLIYFSYDVKMKEKGDIPEGYSVSREKKERFSLILESASTNQTSMYLCASSLYRGDQETQYFGPGTRLLVL.

The chain carries TRBV15 and TRBJ2-1; the D gene TCRdb calls, TRBD1, cannot be checked with no DNA. The CDR3 covers 17 residues. Per germline, CDR1 LNHNV and CDR2 YYDKDF (reference sequence). The CDR3: CATSRDSGTGDYNEQFF. The full variable domain, with the rest looked up from reference TRBV15 and TRBJ2-1, is DAMVIQNPRYQVTQFGKPVTLSCSQTLNHNVMYWYQQKSSQAPKLLFHYYDKDFNNEADTPDNFQSRRPNTSFCFLDIRSPGLGDTAMYLCATSRDSGTGDYNEQFFGPGTRLTVL.

This chain joins TRBV7-8 and TRBJ2-7; TCRdb picks TRBD2, but there is no DNA to check that call. Germline V gene sequence: CDR1 SGHVS, CDR2 FQNEAQ. CDR3 size: 14 residues. CDR3 sequence reads: CASSWGAEPFEQYF.

This sequence joins TRBV28 and TRBJ1-2; TCRdb outputs TRBD1, but without DNA this stays unchecked. The germline V gene has CDR1 MDHEN and CDR2 SYDVKM. This CDR3 is built from 14 residues. CDR3 region: CASSLYSRDNGYTF.